This entry lists 20 T cell receptor beta chains sequenced from one sample in a study of blood T cell repertoires in COVID-19. This table comes from immunoSEQ multiplex PCR, and its TCRdb copy is limited to in-frame clones, with some not included. The sample records about 300,000 clones, 87% being singletons. The sequencing input was peripheral blood. All receptors come from a woman in her thirties or forties who had recovered from COVID-19.

V gene TRBV11-2 combines with J gene TRBJ2-5, with 7 bases lining up with TRBD2. CDR3 length: 14 residues. The junction had 3 bases not matched to a gene; V was cut back by 1 base and J by 4 bases. From germline, CDR1 is SGHAT and CDR2 FQNNGV. CDR3 protein: CASSLAGRGETQYF. The CDR3 bases are TGTGCCAGCAGCTTAGCGGGGAGGGGAGAGACCCAGTACTTC.

This chain uses TRBV19 with TRBJ1-4; TRBD1 matches at 11 bases. V shed 2 bases, J shed 6 bases, and the junction held 2 bases outside the gene matches. The V gene's germline CDR1 is LNHDA and CDR2 SQIVND (reference sequence). The CDR3 spans 15 residues. For the CDR3, the DNA is TGTGCCAGTAGTATACGGACAGGGGGCTATGAAAAACTGTTTTTT. It encodes CASSIRTGGYEKLFF.

The genes are TRBV7-2 and TRBJ2-3; D perhaps matches TRBD2 (6 bases). V shed 1 base and J shed 3 bases, with 11 bases lying between them. From germline, CDR1 is SGHTA and CDR2 FQGNSA. The CDR3 has 15 amino acids. Here the CDR3 reads CASSLGRGLTDTQYF. In nucleotides, the CDR3 is TGTGCCAGCAGCTTAGGTCGGGGGTTGACAGATACGCAGTATTTT.

The V call is TRBV19, the J call TRBJ2-1; 9 bases are a match to TRBD2. CDR3 length: 15 residues. In germline, CDR1 is LNHDA, CDR2 SQIVND (reference sequence). Unmatched junction bases numbered 6, after V lost 1 base and J lost 8 bases. CDR3 loop: CASSIVLAGRDEQFF. In nucleotides, the CDR3 is TGTGCCAGTAGTATAGTCCTAGCGGGACGGGATGAGCAGTTCTTC.

This chain links TRBV11-2 with TRBJ1-2; 9 bases map to TRBD1. Trimming cost V 5 bases and J 6 bases; bases outside gene matches: 7. The CDR3 has 14 residues. Per the germline V gene, CDR1 is SGHAT and CDR2 is FQNNGV. CDR3 amino acids: CASSASGQGNGYTF. The CDR3 nucleotides are TGTGCCAGCAGCGCATCGGGACAGGGCAATGGCTACACCTTC.

This clone was recorded at least ten times. The chain links TRBV11-2 to TRBJ2-7; D is unresolved. The germline V gene encodes CDR1 SGHAT and CDR2 FQNNGV. Trimming pared 1 base from V and 11 bases from J, leaving 9 bases between. The CDR3 runs to 11 residues. CDR3 amino acids: CASSLGTAKYF. For the CDR3, the DNA is TGTGCCAGCAGCTTAGGTACCGCGAAGTACTTC.

This clone has a single count. CDR3 nucleotide sequence: TGCAGCGTTGTTTCATCTAACTATGGCTACACCTTC. Translation: CSVVSSNYGYTF. The chain has TRBV29-1 and TRBJ1-2; D is undetermined. The CDR3 is 12 residues long. V lost 4 bases, J lost 0 bases, and 6 bases lay in between. The V gene's germline CDR1 is SQVTM and CDR2 ANQGSEA.

The chain couples TRBV7-9 to TRBJ1-2; D is possibly TRBD1 (5 bases). The germline V and J ends were trimmed by 1 base and 3 bases, with 15 bases remaining between them. This CDR3 comprises 16 residues. Germline CDR1 is SEHNR and CDR2 is FQNEAQ (reference sequence). In nucleotides, the CDR3 is TGTGCCAGCAGCTTAGGGGCTCCTCGGGACTACTATGGCTACACCTTC. This codes for CASSLGAPRDYYGYTF. Full variable domain (rest looked up from reference TRBV7-9 and TRBJ1-2): DTGVSQNPRHKITKRGQNVTFRCDPISEHNRLYWYRQTLGQGPEFLTYFQNEAQLEKSRLLSDRFSAERPKGSFSTLEIQRTEQGDSAMYLCASSLGAPRDYYGYTFGSGTRLTVV.

The chain is built from TRBV20-1 and TRBJ1-1; maybe TRBD1 (5 bases). Germline V gene data show CDR1 as DFQATT and CDR2 as SNEGSKA (reference sequence). CDR3 size: 13 residues. Trimming left V 6 bases short and J 4 bases short, with 15 bases between. The CDR3 spells CSASDNRITEAFF. For the CDR3, the DNA is TGCAGTGCCAGTGACAACAGGATCACTGAAGCTTTCTTT.

The V and J genes are TRBV4-1 and TRBJ2-1; D unresolved. CDR1 and CDR2 from the germline V gene are MGHRA and YSYEKL. This CDR3 is built from 14 residues. V was trimmed by 0 bases and J by 3 bases, leaving 6 bases between them. The chain's CDR3 is CASSQEQFYNEQFF. DNA of the CDR3: TGCGCCAGCAGCCAAGAACAGTTCTACAATGAGCAGTTCTTC.

This CDR3 is CASSESRTENEQFF. CDR3 DNA sequence: TGCGCCAGCAGTGAGTCTAGGACAGAGAATGAGCAGTTCTTC. The chain recombines TRBV10-2 with TRBJ2-1; D is perhaps TRBD1 (6 bases). The V gene lost 0 bases and the J gene lost 7 bases, with 10 bases spanning the gap. CDR3 length: 14 amino acids. Germline CDR1 and CDR2: WSHSY and SAAADI.

The chain has TRBV5-5 and TRBJ2-2, with 8 bases identical to TRBD2. V gave up 3 bases and J gave up 1 base; unmatched junction bases: 5. The CDR3 is 16 residues long. Germline lookup yields CDR1 SGHKS and CDR2 YYEKEE (reference sequence). The chain's CDR3 is CASSSGLALNTGELFF. The CDR3 DNA reads TGTGCCAGCAGCTCCGGACTAGCCCTGAACACCGGGGAGCTGTTTTTT.

The chain couples TRBV19 to TRBJ1-2; D is undetermined. This CDR3 has 14 amino acids. Trimming removed 7 bases from V and 8 bases from J, with 20 bases in between. Looked up from germline, CDR1 is LNHDA and CDR2 is SQIVND (reference sequence). The CDR3 sequence: CASKGRGFEGGYTF. The DNA for the CDR3 is TGTGCCAGTAAAGGAAGAGGATTCGAGGGCGGCTACACCTTC.

The chain joins TRBV5-1 to TRBJ2-7, with 7 bases lining up with TRBD2. CDR3 length equals 11 residues. CDR1 and CDR2 (germline): SGHRS, YFSETQ. The V segment lost 6 bases and the J segment 6 bases; nucleotides outside the gene matches: 3. The CDR3 bases are TGCGCCAGCAATTCGGGGGGCGAGCAGTACTTC. Encoded protein: CASNSGGEQYF.

Only one count was recorded for this clone. The genes are TRBV7-9 and TRBJ1-2; 7 bases agree with TRBD1. Germline V gene sequence: CDR1 SEHNR, CDR2 FQNEAQ (reference sequence). CDR3 length: 15 amino acids. V was clipped by 3 bases and J by 1 base; unmatched bases: 5. This CDR3 reads CASSLAGGNNYGYTF. As DNA, the CDR3 is TGTGCCAGCAGCTTGGCAGGGGGTAATAACTATGGCTACACCTTC.

The rearrangement uses TRBV6-5 and TRBJ2-7, with 12 bases lining up with TRBD1. Unmatched junction bases numbered 7, after V lost 6 bases and J lost 4 bases. Germline-derived CDR1 and CDR2 are MNHEY and SVGAGI. This CDR3 has 15 amino acids. The CDR3 DNA follows: TGTGCCAGCAGCGGTGGGACAGGGGGCCAGTACGAGCAGTACTTC. Amino acid sequence: CASSGGTGGQYEQYF.

The chain is built from TRBV2 and TRBJ1-2; D ambiguous. This CDR3 has 11 residues. V was clipped by 6 bases and J by 6 bases, with 8 bases between them. CDR1 is SNHLY, CDR2 FYNNEI, per germline. CDR3 loop: CASRRVHGYTF. Here the CDR3 DNA reads TGTGCCAGCAGACGAGTTCATGGCTACACCTTC.

This chain connects TRBV7-9 to TRBJ1-2, with D perhaps TRBD1 (6 bases). Germline V gene data show CDR1 as SEHNR and CDR2 as FQNEAQ (reference sequence). Trimming pared 5 bases from V and 7 bases from J, leaving 20 bases between. The CDR3 has 15 amino acids. Here the CDR3 reads CASSPPLRGQLGYTF. The CDR3 DNA is TGTGCCAGCAGCCCCCCTCTTAGGGGACAACTTGGCTACACCTTC.

The chain joins TRBV28 to TRBJ2-7, with D hard to call. Germline loops: CDR1 MDHEN, CDR2 SYDVKM. The CDR3 is 16 amino acids. Trimming left V 3 bases short and J 0 bases short, with 15 bases between. The CDR3 sequence: CASSFPLLTPSYEQYF. CDR3 DNA: TGTGCCAGCAGTTTCCCTTTACTTACCCCCTCCTACGAGCAGTACTTC.

The chain employs TRBV2 and TRBJ2-3; 8 nucleotides match TRBD2. Germline values: CDR1 SNHLY, CDR2 FYNNEI. The CDR3 extends over 15 amino acids. Trimming took 10 bases from V and 0 from J; bases not matched to a gene: 9. The CDR3 loop is CATPTGGSSTDTQYF. DNA of the CDR3: TGTGCCACTCCCACGGGGGGGTCGAGCACAGATACGCAGTATTTT.